This T cell receptor beta chain was obtained from a study of blood T cell repertoires in COVID-19. At the level of the study: From the United States, Italy and Spain came samples of acute and convalescent COVID-19. Sample material is recorded as cDNA or gDNA derived from T cells, B-cell-depleted T cells, or PBMCs.

The count of this clone is one. Seattle patient enrollment occurred during active infection, with longitudinal follow-up thereafter. In the study's own analysis: The assay estimated nucleated cells by amplifying reference gene primers. Clones were read by immunoSEQ multiplex PCR, and TCRdb kept only the in-frame ones, dropping some. V, J and clone size are taken as reported in that table, and D and trimming were inferred from the DNA itself. The data show under 250,000 clones, roughly 86% seen once. V lost 4 bases to trimming and J lost 7 bases; unmatched junction nucleotides: 5. This CDR3 has 15 amino acids. The V gene's germline CDR1 is LGHNA and CDR2 YNFKEQ.

What was sequenced was peripheral blood. The TCR comes from a woman over 75 with COVID-19, enrolled during active disease. This rearrangement joins TRBV4-2 to TRBJ2-1, with TRBD2 matching over 12 bases. The CDR3 sequence is CASSPASGGANEQFF. The CDR3 region has the DNA TGTGCCAGCAGCCCCGCTAGCGGGGGGGCTAATGAGCAGTTCTTC.